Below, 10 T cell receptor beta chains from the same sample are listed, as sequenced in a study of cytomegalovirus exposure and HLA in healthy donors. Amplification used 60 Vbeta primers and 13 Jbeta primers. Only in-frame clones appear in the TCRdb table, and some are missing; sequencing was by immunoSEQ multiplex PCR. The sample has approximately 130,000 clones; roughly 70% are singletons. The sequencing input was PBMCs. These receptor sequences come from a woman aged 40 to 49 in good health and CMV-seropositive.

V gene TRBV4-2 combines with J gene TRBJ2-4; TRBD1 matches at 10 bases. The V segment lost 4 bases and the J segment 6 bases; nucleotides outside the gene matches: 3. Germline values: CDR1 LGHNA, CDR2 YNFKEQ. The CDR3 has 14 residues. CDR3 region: CASSPGQGGNIQYF. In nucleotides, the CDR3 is TGTGCCAGCAGCCCAGGACAGGGGGGAAACATTCAGTACTTC.

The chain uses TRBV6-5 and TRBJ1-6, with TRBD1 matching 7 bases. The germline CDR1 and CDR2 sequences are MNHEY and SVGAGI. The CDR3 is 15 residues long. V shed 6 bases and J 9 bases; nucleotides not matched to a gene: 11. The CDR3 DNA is TGTGCCAGCAGCCCGAAAGGGACAGTCGGTTCACCCCTCCACTTT. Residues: CASSPKGTVGSPLHF.

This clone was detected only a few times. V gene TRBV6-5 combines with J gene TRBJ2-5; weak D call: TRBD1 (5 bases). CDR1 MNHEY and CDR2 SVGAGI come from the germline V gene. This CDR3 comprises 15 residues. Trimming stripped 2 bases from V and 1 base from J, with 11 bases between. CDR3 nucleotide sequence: TGTGCCAGCAGTTACACGACAGTTCCCCAAGAGACCCAGTACTTC. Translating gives CASSYTTVPQETQYF.

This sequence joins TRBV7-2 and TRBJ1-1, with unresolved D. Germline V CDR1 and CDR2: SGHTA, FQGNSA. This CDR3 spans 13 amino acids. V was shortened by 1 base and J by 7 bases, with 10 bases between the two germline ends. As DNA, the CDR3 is TGTGCCAGCAGCTTAGAGCGAGGCGTTGAAGCTTTCTTT. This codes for CASSLERGVEAFF.

The CDR3 is CASSLSPRGLTDTQYF. The CDR3 DNA is TGTGCCAGCAGCTTAAGCCCTAGGGGCCTCACAGATACGCAGTATTTT. The chain recombines TRBV7-3 with TRBJ2-3; a weak D match, TRBD1 (5 bases). The CDR3 is made up of 16 amino acids. The germline V gene has CDR1 SGHTA and CDR2 FQGTGA. The V gene lost 1 base and the J gene lost 2 bases, with 13 bases spanning the gap.

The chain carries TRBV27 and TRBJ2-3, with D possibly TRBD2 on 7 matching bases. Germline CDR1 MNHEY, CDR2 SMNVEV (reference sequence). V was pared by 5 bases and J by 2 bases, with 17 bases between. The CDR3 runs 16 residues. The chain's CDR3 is CASSPLTGRATDTQYF. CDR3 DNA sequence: TGTGCCAGCAGTCCGCTTACAGGGAGGGCCACAGATACGCAGTATTTT.

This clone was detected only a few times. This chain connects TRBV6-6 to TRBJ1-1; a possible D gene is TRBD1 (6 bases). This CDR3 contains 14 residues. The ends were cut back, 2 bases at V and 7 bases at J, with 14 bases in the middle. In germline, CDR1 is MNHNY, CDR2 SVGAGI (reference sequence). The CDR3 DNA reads TGTGCCAGCAGTTACCTGGGGGCGCGAGGTGAAGCTTTCTTT. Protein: CASSYLGARGEAFF.

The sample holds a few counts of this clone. In DNA, the CDR3 is TGTGCCAGCAGCTTCACTAGCGGGACCTCCTACGAGCAGTACTTC. Its translation is CASSFTSGTSYEQYF. V and J are TRBV11-2 and TRBJ2-7; 10 bases map to TRBD2. V dropped 3 bases and J dropped 0; count of bases not matched to a gene: 2. Germline V lookup: CDR1 SGHAT, CDR2 FQNNGV. The CDR3 is 15 residues long.

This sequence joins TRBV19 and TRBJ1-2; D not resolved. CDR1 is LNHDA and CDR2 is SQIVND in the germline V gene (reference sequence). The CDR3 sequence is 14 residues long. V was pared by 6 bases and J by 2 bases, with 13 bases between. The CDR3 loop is CASSPLRSNYGYTF. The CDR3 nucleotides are TGTGCCAGTAGCCCTCTTAGGAGCAACTATGGCTACACCTTC. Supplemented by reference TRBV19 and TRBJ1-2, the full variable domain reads DGGITQSPKYLFRKEGQNVTLSCEQNLNHDAMYWYRQDPGQGLRLIYYSQIVNDFQKGDIAEGYSVSREKKESFPLTVTSAQKNPTAFYLCASSPLRSNYGYTFGSGTRLTVV.

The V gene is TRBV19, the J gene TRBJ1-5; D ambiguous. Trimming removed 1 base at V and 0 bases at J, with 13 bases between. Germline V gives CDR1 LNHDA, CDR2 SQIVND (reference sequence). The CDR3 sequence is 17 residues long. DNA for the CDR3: TGTGCCAGTAGTATAGCCTCTGCGGGGTTTAGCAATCAGCCCCAGCATTTT. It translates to CASSIASAGFSNQPQHF.